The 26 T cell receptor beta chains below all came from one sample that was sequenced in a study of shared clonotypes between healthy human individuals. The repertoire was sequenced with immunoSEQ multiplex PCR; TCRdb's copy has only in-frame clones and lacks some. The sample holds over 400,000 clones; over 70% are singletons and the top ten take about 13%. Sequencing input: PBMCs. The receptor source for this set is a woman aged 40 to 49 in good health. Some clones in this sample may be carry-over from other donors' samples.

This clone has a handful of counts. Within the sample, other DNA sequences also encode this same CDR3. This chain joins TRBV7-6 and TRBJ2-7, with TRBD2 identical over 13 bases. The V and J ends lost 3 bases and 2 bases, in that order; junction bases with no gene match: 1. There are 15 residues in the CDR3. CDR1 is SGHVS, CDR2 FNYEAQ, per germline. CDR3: CASSLGTSGTYEQYF. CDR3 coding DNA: TGTGCCAGCAGCTTGGGGACTAGCGGGACCTACGAGCAGTACTTC.

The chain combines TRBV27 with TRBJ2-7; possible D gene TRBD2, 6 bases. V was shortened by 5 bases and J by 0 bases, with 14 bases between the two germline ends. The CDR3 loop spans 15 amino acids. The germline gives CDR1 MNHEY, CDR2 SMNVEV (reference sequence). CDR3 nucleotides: TGTGCCAGCAGTCTTTTGGGGAGGAGCTCCTACGAGCAGTACTTC. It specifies CASSLLGRSSYEQYF.

CDR3 loop: CASSPSGSRSYEQYF. As DNA, the CDR3 is TGTGCCAGCAGTCCAAGCGGGAGCCGCTCCTACGAGCAGTACTTC. The rearrangement links TRBV28 to TRBJ2-7; 8 positions match TRBD2. The CDR3 consists of 15 residues. V shed 5 bases and J 0 bases; nucleotides not matched to a gene: 6. The germline CDR1 and CDR2 sequences are MDHEN and SYDVKM.

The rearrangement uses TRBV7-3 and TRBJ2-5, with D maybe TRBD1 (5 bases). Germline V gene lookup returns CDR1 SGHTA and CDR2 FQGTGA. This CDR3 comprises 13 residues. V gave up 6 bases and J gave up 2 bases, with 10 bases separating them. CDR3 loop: CASSRGKQETQYF. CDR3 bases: TGTGCCAGCAGTAGGGGAAAACAAGAGACCCAGTACTTC.

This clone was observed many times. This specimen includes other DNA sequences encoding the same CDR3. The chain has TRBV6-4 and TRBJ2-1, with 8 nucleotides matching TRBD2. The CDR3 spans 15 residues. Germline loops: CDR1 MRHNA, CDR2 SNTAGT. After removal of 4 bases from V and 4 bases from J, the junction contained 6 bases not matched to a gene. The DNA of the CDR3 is TGTGCCAGCAGTGGGCGGGAGGATGGTTACAATGAGCAGTTCTTC. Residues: CASSGREDGYNEQFF.

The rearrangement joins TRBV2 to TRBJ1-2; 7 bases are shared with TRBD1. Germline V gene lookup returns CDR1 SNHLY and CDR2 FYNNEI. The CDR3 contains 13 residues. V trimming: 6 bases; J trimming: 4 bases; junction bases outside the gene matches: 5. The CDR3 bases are TGTGCCAGCAGCGGACAGGAGACCTATGGCTACACCTTC. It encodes CASSGQETYGYTF.

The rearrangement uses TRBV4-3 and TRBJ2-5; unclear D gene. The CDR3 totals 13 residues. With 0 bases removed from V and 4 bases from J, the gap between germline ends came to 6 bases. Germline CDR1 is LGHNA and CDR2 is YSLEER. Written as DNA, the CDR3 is TGCGCCAGCAGCCAAGAAAACGGAGAGACCCAGTACTTC. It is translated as CASSQENGETQYF.

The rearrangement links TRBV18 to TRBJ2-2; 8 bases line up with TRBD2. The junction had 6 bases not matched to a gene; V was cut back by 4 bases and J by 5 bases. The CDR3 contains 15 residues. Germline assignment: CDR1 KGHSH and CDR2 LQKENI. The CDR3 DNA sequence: TGTGCCAGCTCACAGAGCGGGAGAGGAACCGGGGAGCTGTTTTTT. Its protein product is CASSQSGRGTGELFF.

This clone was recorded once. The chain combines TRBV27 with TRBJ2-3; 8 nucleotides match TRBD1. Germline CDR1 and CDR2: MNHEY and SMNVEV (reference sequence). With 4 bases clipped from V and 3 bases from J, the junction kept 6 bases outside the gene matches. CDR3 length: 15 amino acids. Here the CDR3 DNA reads TGTGCCAGCAGTTCTGGACAGGGAGGAACAGATACGCAGTATTTT. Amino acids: CASSSGQGGTDTQYF.

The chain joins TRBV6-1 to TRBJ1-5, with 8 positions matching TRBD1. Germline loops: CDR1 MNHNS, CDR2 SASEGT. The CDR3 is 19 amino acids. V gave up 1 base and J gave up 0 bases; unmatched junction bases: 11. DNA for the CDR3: TGTGCCAGCAGTGAAGACGCCTGGGCAGGGGGCCATAGCAATCAGCCCCAGCATTTT. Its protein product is CASSEDAWAGGHSNQPQHF.

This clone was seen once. The CDR3 is CASSQEGDVNEQFF. The CDR3 region has the DNA TGTGCCAGCAGCCAAGAAGGGGACGTTAATGAGCAGTTCTTC. V gene TRBV4-2 combines with J gene TRBJ2-1, with D perhaps assigned TRBD1 or TRBD2 (5 bases each). Between the trimmed V and J ends, which lost 0 bases and 7 bases, there was a span of 10 bases. The germline gives CDR1 LGHNA, CDR2 YNFKEQ. The CDR3 totals 14 residues.

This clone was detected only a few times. CDR3 protein: CASSLGPKEQYF. DNA for the CDR3: TGCGCCAGCAGCCTGGGACCTAAGGAGCAGTACTTC. The V and J genes are TRBV5-1 and TRBJ2-7; D is possibly TRBD1 or TRBD2 (5 bases each). The ends were cut back, 4 bases at V and 7 bases at J, with 12 bases in the middle. The CDR3 consists of 12 residues. From germline, CDR1 is SGHRS and CDR2 YFSETQ.

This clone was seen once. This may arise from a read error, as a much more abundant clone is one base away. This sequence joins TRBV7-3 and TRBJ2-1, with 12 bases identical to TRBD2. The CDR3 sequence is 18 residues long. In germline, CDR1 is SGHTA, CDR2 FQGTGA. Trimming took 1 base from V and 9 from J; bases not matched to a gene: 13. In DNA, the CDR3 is TGTGCCAGCAGCTTAAGACTAGCGGGAGAGGCGGGAGAGAGTGAGCAGTTCTTC. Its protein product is CASSLRLAGEAGESEQFF.

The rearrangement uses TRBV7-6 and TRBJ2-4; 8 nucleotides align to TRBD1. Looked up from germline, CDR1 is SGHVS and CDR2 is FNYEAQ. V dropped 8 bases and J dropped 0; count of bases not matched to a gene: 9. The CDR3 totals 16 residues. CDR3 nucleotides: TGTGCCAGCGGGACCGGACAGGGCGTAGCCAAAAACATTCAGTACTTC. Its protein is CASGTGQGVAKNIQYF.

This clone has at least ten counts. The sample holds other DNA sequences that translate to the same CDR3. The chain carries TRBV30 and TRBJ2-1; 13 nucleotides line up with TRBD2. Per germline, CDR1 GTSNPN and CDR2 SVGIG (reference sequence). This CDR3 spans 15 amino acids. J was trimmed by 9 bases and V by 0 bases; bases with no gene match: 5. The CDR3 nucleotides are TGTGCCTGGAGTGTACTCGGGACTAGCGGGACTGAGCAGTTCTTC. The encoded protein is CAWSVLGTSGTEQFF.

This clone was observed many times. CDR3 sequence (DNA): TGTGCCAGCAGCTCCCGGGGGGCCCAAGAGACCCAGTACTTC. Encoded protein: CASSSRGAQETQYF. The chain recombines TRBV9 with TRBJ2-5; tentative D call: TRBD2 (7 bases). The CDR3 consists of 14 residues. V gave up 4 bases and J gave up 1 base, with 11 bases separating them. Germline CDR1 SGDLS, CDR2 YYNGEE.

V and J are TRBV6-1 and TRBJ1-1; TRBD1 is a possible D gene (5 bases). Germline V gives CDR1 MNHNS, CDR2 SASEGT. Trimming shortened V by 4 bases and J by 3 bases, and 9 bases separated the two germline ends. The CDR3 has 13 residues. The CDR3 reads CASSVGGDTEAFF. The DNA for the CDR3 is TGTGCCAGCAGTGTAGGAGGGGACACTGAAGCTTTCTTT.

The DNA of the CDR3 is TGTGCCAGCAGCTTCCTATTGGGTAATTCACCCCTCCACTTT. Protein product: CASSFLLGNSPLHF. The chain is built from TRBV7-2 and TRBJ1-6, with no clear D. Germline V gene lookup returns CDR1 SGHTA and CDR2 FQGNSA. Trimming shortened V by 3 bases and J by 6 bases, and 9 bases separated the two germline ends. The CDR3 is 14 amino acids. The full variable domain, completed using reference TRBV7-2 and TRBJ1-6, is GAGVSQSPSNKVTEKGKDVELRCDPISGHTALYWYRQSLGQGLEFLIYFQGNSAPDKSGLPSDRFSAERTGGSVSTLTIQRTQQEDSAVYLCASSFLLGNSPLHFGNGTRLTVT.

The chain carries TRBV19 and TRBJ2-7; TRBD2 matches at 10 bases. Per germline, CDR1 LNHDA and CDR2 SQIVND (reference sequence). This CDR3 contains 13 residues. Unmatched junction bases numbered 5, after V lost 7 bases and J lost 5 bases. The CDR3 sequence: CASKASGSNEQYF. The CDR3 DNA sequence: TGTGCCAGTAAAGCTAGCGGGAGTAACGAGCAGTACTTC.

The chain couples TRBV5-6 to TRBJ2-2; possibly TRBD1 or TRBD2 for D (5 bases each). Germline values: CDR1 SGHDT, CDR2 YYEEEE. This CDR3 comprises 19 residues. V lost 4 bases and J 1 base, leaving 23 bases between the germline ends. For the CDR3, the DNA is TGTGCCAGCAGCCCGCCCGGGACCCGTTCAGGCCTGAACACCGGGGAGCTGTTTTTT. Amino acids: CASSPPGTRSGLNTGELFF. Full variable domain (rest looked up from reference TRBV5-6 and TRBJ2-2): DAGVTQSPTHLIKTRGQQVTLRCSPKSGHDTVSWYQQALGQGPQFIFQYYEEEERQRGNFPDRFSGHQFPNYSSELNVNALLLGDSALYLCASSPPGTRSGLNTGELFFGEGSRLTVL.

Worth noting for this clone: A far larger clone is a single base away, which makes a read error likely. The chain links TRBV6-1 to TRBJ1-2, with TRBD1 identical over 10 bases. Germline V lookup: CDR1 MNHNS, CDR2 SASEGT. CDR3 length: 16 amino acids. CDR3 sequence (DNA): TGTGCCAGCAGTGATCCACCGGGACAGGGGAACTATGGCTGCACCTTC. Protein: CASSDPPGQGNYGCTF.

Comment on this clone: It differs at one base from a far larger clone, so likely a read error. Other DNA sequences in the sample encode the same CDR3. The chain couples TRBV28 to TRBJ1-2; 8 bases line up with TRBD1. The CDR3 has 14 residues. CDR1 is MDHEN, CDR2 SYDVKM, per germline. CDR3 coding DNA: TGTGCCAGCAGTTTAATAGGGACAGGCTATGGCTACACCTTT. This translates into CASSLIGTGYGYTF.

CDR3 loop: CASSGLHTGELFF. The CDR3 nucleotides read TGTGCCAGCAGTGGCCTTCACACCGGGGAGCTGTTTTTT. The J gene is TRBJ2-2, the V gene TRBV2, with D unclear. Trimming removed 4 bases from V and 3 bases from J, with 6 bases in between. Germline loops: CDR1 SNHLY, CDR2 FYNNEI. The CDR3 contains 13 residues.

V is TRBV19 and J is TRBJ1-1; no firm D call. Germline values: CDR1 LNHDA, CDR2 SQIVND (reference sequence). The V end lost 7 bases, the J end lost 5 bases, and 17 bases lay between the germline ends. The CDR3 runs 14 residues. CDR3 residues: CASTRVGVWTEAFF. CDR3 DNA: TGTGCCAGTACCCGGGTTGGGGTCTGGACTGAAGCTTTCTTT.

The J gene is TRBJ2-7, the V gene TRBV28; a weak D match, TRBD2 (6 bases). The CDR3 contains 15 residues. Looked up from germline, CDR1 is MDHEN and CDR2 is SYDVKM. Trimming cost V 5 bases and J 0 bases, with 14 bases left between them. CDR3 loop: CASSPATGSSYEQYF. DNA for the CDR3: TGTGCCAGCAGTCCGGCGACCGGGAGCTCCTACGAGCAGTACTTC. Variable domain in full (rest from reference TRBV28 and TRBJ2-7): DVKVTQSSRYLVKRTGEKVFLECVQDMDHENMFWYRQDPGLGLRLIYFSYDVKMKEKGDIPEGYSVSREKKERFSLILESASTNQTSMYLCASSPATGSSYEQYFGPGTRLTVT.

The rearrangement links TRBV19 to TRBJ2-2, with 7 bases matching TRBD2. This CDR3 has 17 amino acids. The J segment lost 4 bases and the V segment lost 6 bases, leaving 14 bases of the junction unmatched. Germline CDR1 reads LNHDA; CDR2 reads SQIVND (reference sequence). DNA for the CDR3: TGTGCCAGTAGCACCTCGGGGGGTAGAGGAGGCACCGGGGAGCTGTTTTTT. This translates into CASSTSGGRGGTGELFF.